This T cell receptor beta chain was profiled in a study of blood T cells in healthy people across ages. The study's findings and limits: The unsorted PBMCs prevented any conclusive comparison of naive versus antigen-experienced cells.

Primed by a sample-barcoded 5' primer and a J-beta primer mix, a second PCR proceeded for about 6 to 11 cycles. No fewer than 2.5 million CDR3-containing paired-end reads came from each sample. From the 5' RACE reads, TCRdb called clonotypes with MiXCR, one entry per CDR3 protein. The data hold 1.5 million to 2 million distinct CDR3 sequences, with about 28% observed a single time. Per the germline V gene, CDR1 is SGHTA and CDR2 is FQGNSA. The CDR3 extends over 15 amino acids. About 10 milliliters of peripheral blood were drawn from each donor into EDTA-treated tubes. A few counts support this clonotype. Antigen unknown.

Material for sequencing was blood. The TCR sequence derives from a woman between 25 and 40 years old in good health. The chain employs TRBV7-2 and TRBJ2-5, with 8 bases matching TRBD2. Gene TRBJ2-7 matches the end of the DNA better, so the J call may be wrong. The CDR3 region has the DNA TGTGCCAGCAGCTTATCGGGGACTAGTGGGACCGAGCAGTACTTC. Translating it yields CASSLSGTSGTEQYF.